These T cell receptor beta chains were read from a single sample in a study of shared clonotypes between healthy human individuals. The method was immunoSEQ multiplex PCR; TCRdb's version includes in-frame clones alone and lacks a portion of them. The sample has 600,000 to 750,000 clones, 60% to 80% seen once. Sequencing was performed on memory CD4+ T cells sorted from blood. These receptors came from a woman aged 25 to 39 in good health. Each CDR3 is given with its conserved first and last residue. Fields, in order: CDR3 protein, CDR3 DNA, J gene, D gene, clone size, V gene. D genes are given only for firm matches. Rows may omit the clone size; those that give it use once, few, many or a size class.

cdr3_aa: CASSDRDRGNQPQHF; cdr3_nt: TGTGCCAGCAGTGACCGGGACAGGGGCAATCAGCCCCAGCATTTT; j_call: TRBJ1-5; d_call: TRBD1; clone_size: -; v_call: TRBV6-1
cdr3_aa: CASSETGDGYLETQYF; cdr3_nt: TGCGCCAGCAGTGAAACAGGGGATGGGTATCTCGAGACCCAGTACTTC; j_call: TRBJ2-5; d_call: TRBD1; clone_size: few; v_call: TRBV10-1
cdr3_aa: CASSQTGTPDADTQYF; cdr3_nt: TGTGCCAGCAGCCAAACCGGGACGCCAGACGCAGATACGCAGTATTTT; j_call: TRBJ2-3; d_call: -; clone_size: -; v_call: TRBV14
cdr3_aa: CASSTPGTAYEQYF; cdr3_nt: TGTGCCAGCAGTACCCCAGGGACAGCCTACGAGCAGTACTTC; j_call: TRBJ2-7; d_call: TRBD1; clone_size: -; v_call: TRBV6-6
cdr3_aa: CASGPGTGSNYGYTF; cdr3_nt: TGTGCTAGTGGTCCAGGGACAGGGTCCAACTATGGCTACACCTTC; j_call: TRBJ1-2; d_call: TRBD1; clone_size: -; v_call: TRBV12-5
cdr3_aa: CASSQDSGVRETQYF; cdr3_nt: TGTGCCAGCAGCCAAGATTCGGGTGTGAGGGAAACGCAGTATTTT; j_call: TRBJ2-3; d_call: -; clone_size: -; v_call: TRBV4-2
cdr3_aa: CASSSVALAAGLEQFF; cdr3_nt: TGTGCCAGCAGCTCCGTAGCGCTAGCGGCAGGGCTAGAGCAGTTCTTC; j_call: TRBJ2-1; d_call: TRBD2; clone_size: -; v_call: TRBV7-2
cdr3_aa: CASSSRLAEDSGANVLTF; cdr3_nt: TGTGCCAGCAGCTCTCGACTAGCGGAAGATTCTGGGGCCAACGTCCTGACTTTC; j_call: TRBJ2-6; d_call: TRBD2; clone_size: -; v_call: TRBV5-4
cdr3_aa: CASSTTVGTSGRTDTQYF; cdr3_nt: TGTGCCAGCAGCACGACCGTCGGGACTAGCGGGAGAACAGATACGCAGTATTTT; j_call: TRBJ2-3; d_call: TRBD2; clone_size: -; v_call: TRBV5-4
cdr3_aa: CASSASGIDNEQFF; cdr3_nt: TGCGCCAGCAGTGCGAGCGGGATAGACAATGAGCAGTTCTTC; j_call: TRBJ2-1; d_call: TRBD2; clone_size: -; v_call: TRBV10-1
cdr3_aa: CASSLAGGIGANVLTF; cdr3_nt: TGTGCCAGCAGCTTAGCGGGAGGTATTGGGGCCAACGTCCTGACTTTC; j_call: TRBJ2-6; d_call: TRBD2; clone_size: once; v_call: TRBV5-8
cdr3_aa: CSVEELASGGYTF; cdr3_nt: TGCAGCGTTGAAGAATTGGCATCGGGGGGCTACACCTTC; j_call: TRBJ1-2; d_call: -; clone_size: -; v_call: TRBV29-1
cdr3_aa: CATSGTGVNEQYF; cdr3_nt: TGTGCCACCTCCGGGACAGGGGTTAACGAGCAGTACTTC; j_call: TRBJ2-7; d_call: TRBD1; clone_size: -; v_call: TRBV19
cdr3_aa: CASSNDRQEQYF; cdr3_nt: TGTGCCAGCAGCAATGATCGACAGGAGCAGTACTTC; j_call: TRBJ2-7; d_call: -; clone_size: -; v_call: TRBV5-4
cdr3_aa: CASSVTGGTYEQYF; cdr3_nt: TGCGCCAGCAGCGTGACAGGGGGCACCTACGAGCAGTACTTC; j_call: TRBJ2-7; d_call: TRBD1; clone_size: -; v_call: TRBV5-1
cdr3_aa: CASSPRRETYEQYF; cdr3_nt: TGTGCCAGCTCACCACGGCGGGAAACCTACGAGCAGTACTTC; j_call: TRBJ2-7; d_call: -; clone_size: few; v_call: TRBV18
cdr3_aa: CAWSAGGRGLQPQHF; cdr3_nt: TGTGCCTGGAGTGCCGGAGGGAGGGGGCTTCAGCCCCAGCATTTT; j_call: TRBJ1-5; d_call: TRBD1; clone_size: -; v_call: TRBV30
cdr3_aa: CASSLEGGAFF; cdr3_nt: TGCGCCAGCAGCTTGGAGGGGGGAGCTTTCTTT; j_call: TRBJ1-1; d_call: -; clone_size: few; v_call: TRBV5-1
cdr3_aa: CASSPSRVVVYGYTF; cdr3_nt: TGTGCCAGCAGCCCCTCCCGGGTGGTGGTCTATGGCTACACCTTC; j_call: TRBJ1-2; d_call: -; clone_size: -; v_call: TRBV6-4
cdr3_aa: CASSLGRSGTEAFF; cdr3_nt: TGTGCCAGCAGTTTAGGGAGGTCGGGCACTGAAGCTTTCTTT; j_call: TRBJ1-1; d_call: -; clone_size: -; v_call: TRBV28
cdr3_aa: CASSPGGNTEAFF; cdr3_nt: TGTGCCAGCTCACCGGGGGGGAACACTGAAGCTTTCTTT; j_call: TRBJ1-1; d_call: -; clone_size: few; v_call: TRBV18
cdr3_aa: CASSSQGDTEAFF; cdr3_nt: TGTGCCAGCAGCTCTCAGGGAGACACTGAAGCTTTCTTT; j_call: TRBJ1-1; d_call: -; clone_size: -; v_call: TRBV7-2
cdr3_aa: CAWRGQSSGNTIYF; cdr3_nt: TGTGCCTGGAGGGGTCAATCCTCCGGAAACACCATATATTTT; j_call: TRBJ1-3; d_call: -; clone_size: -; v_call: TRBV30
cdr3_aa: CASSLGRGFDTGELFF; cdr3_nt: TGCGCCAGCAGCTTGGGTAGGGGGTTTGACACCGGGGAGCTGTTTTTT; j_call: TRBJ2-2; d_call: -; clone_size: -; v_call: TRBV5-1
cdr3_aa: CASSTRTSGRTDTQYF; cdr3_nt: TGTGCCAGCAGTACAAGGACTAGCGGGAGGACAGATACGCAGTATTTT; j_call: TRBJ2-3; d_call: TRBD2; clone_size: once; v_call: TRBV28
cdr3_aa: CASSFEGLGEQYF; cdr3_nt: TGTGCCAGCAGTTTCGAGGGACTCGGCGAGCAGTACTTC; j_call: TRBJ2-7; d_call: -; clone_size: -; v_call: TRBV27
cdr3_aa: CASSFSGDLFQPQHF; cdr3_nt: TGTGCCAGCAGTTTCTCAGGGGATCTTTTTCAGCCCCAGCATTTT; j_call: TRBJ1-5; d_call: -; clone_size: -; v_call: TRBV28
cdr3_aa: CASSFDIHAGELFF; cdr3_nt: TGTGCCAGCAGCTTTGATATCCACGCCGGGGAGCTGTTTTTT; j_call: TRBJ2-2; d_call: -; clone_size: -; v_call: TRBV7-7
cdr3_aa: CASSWPSGRGDTQYF; cdr3_nt: TGTGCCAGTAGTTGGCCTAGCGGGAGAGGAGATACGCAGTATTTT; j_call: TRBJ2-3; d_call: TRBD2; clone_size: few; v_call: TRBV19
cdr3_aa: CASSLALATDTQYF; cdr3_nt: TGTGCCAGCAGCTTGGCGCTAGCGACAGATACGCAGTATTTT; j_call: TRBJ2-3; d_call: -; clone_size: -; v_call: TRBV5-8
cdr3_aa: CASTDSQMTGELFF; cdr3_nt: TGTGCCAGCACGGACAGCCAAATGACCGGGGAGCTGTTTTTT; j_call: TRBJ2-2; d_call: -; clone_size: -; v_call: TRBV28
cdr3_aa: CASRERTGAYGYTF; cdr3_nt: TGTGCCAGCAGGGAAAGGACAGGTGCCTATGGCTACACCTTC; j_call: TRBJ1-2; d_call: TRBD1; clone_size: -; v_call: TRBV6-1
cdr3_aa: CASSQYSGANVLTF; cdr3_nt: TGTGCCAGCAGTCAGTACTCTGGGGCCAACGTCCTGACTTTC; j_call: TRBJ2-6; d_call: -; clone_size: -; v_call: TRBV6-4
cdr3_aa: CASSQGGYDEQYF; cdr3_nt: TGTGCCAGCAGTCAGGGCGGGTACGACGAGCAGTACTTC; j_call: TRBJ2-7; d_call: -; clone_size: once; v_call: TRBV28
cdr3_aa: CASRDSRTYEQYF; cdr3_nt: TGTGCCAGCCGGGACAGTAGGACCTACGAGCAGTACTTC; j_call: TRBJ2-7; d_call: TRBD1; clone_size: few; v_call: TRBV7-8
cdr3_aa: CARDNSLSPSSTIYF; cdr3_nt: TGTGCCAGGGATAACAGCCTCTCCCCTTCTAGCACCATATATTTT; j_call: TRBJ1-3; d_call: -; clone_size: few; v_call: TRBV2
cdr3_aa: CASSLTSGSQNIQYF; cdr3_nt: TGTGCCAGCAGCTTGACTAGCGGGTCCCAAAACATTCAGTACTTC; j_call: TRBJ2-4; d_call: TRBD2; clone_size: few; v_call: TRBV7-2
cdr3_aa: CASSEYPRQGSFNTEAFF; cdr3_nt: TGTGCCAGCAGTGAATACCCCAGACAGGGATCATTCAACACTGAAGCTTTCTTT; j_call: TRBJ1-1; d_call: TRBD1; clone_size: -; v_call: TRBV6-1
cdr3_aa: CASSLAGRASGSTDF; cdr3_nt: TGTGCCAGCAGCTTAGCGGGGCGGGCTAGCGGGAGTACGGATTTT; j_call: TRBJ2-3; d_call: TRBD2; clone_size: -; v_call: TRBV7-2
cdr3_aa: CASSKEGSGPTYEQYF; cdr3_nt: TGTGCCAGCAGCAAAGAGGGTAGCGGGCCTACCTACGAGCAGTACTTC; j_call: TRBJ2-7; d_call: -; clone_size: -; v_call: TRBV21-1
cdr3_aa: CASSPGGGQGLNYGYTF; cdr3_nt: TGTGCCAGCAGCCCCGGCGGGGGACAGGGATTAAACTATGGCTACACCTTC; j_call: TRBJ1-2; d_call: TRBD1; clone_size: few; v_call: TRBV9